This T cell receptor (beta chain) was sequenced in a study of shared clonotypes between healthy human individuals. Every subset had its genomic DNA shared out evenly among several immunoSEQ plates. It was around 190 ng DNA, tens of thousands of T cell genomes, that sorted-subset replicate PCRs used. The data were produced by immunoSEQ multiplex PCR, yet TCRdb's version contains in-frame clones alone and is incomplete. The table has 2,500,000 or so clones, 80% to 95% seen once. V lost 5 bases to trimming and J lost 3 bases; unmatched junction nucleotides: 2. CDR3 size: 15 residues. Germline V CDR1 and CDR2: MNHEY, SVGAGI. Healthy HIV-negative adults with no recent acute infections or vaccinations were recruited as donors.

What was sequenced was naive CD4+ T cells from PBMCs. Subset indicated: CD45RA+ positively selected. The source is a man younger than 35 in good health. Some clones in this sample may be carry-over from other donors' samples. J is TRBJ2-6 and V is TRBV6-5, with TRBD1 identical over 9 bases. CDR3 DNA sequence: TGTGCCAGCAGTCGACAGGGGGGTGGGGCCAACGTCCTGACTTTC. Encoded protein: CASSRQGGGANVLTF.